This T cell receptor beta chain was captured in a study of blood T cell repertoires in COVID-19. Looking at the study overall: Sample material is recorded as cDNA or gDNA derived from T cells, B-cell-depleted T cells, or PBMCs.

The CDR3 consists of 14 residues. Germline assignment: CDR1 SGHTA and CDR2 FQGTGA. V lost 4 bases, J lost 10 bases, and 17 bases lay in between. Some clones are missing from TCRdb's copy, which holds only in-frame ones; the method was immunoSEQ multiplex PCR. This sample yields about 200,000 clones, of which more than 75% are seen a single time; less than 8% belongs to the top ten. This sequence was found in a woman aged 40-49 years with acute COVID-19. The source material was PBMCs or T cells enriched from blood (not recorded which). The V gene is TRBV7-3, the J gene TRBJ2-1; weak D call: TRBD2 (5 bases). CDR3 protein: CASSSRLASNEQFF. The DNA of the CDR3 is TGTGCCAGCAGCTCCCGTTTAGCGAGTAACGAGCAGTTCTTC.